This TCR beta chain comes out of a study of cytomegalovirus exposure and HLA in healthy donors. Study-level findings and limits: In vitro, a few CMV-associated chains proved specific for CMV antigens. Among TCR sequences, most were rare, though some public TCRs appeared in many donors.

Profiled with immunoSEQ multiplex PCR; TCRdb holds only in-frame clones, not every one. The sample records 150,000 to 200,000 clones, 75% to 90% being singletons. The CDR3 runs 13 residues. Germline trimming cut 6 bases from V and 5 bases from J; bases unmatched to any gene: 2. Germline CDR1 is MNHNS and CDR2 is SASEGT. Comments on this clone: Its matching antigen is unknown.

The J gene is TRBJ2-7, the V gene TRBV6-1; 12 bases fit TRBD1. This receptor was identified in a woman under 30 in good health and CMV-seronegative. Sequencing was performed on PBMCs. The CDR3 protein is CASRGDRGHEQYF. The CDR3, as DNA: TGTGCCAGCAGGGGGGACAGGGGGCACGAGCAGTACTTC.